The 32 T cell receptor beta chains below all came from one sample that was sequenced in a study of shared clonotypes between healthy human individuals. Libraries were prepared by immunoSEQ multiplex PCR; TCRdb keeps only in-frame clonotypes and omits some of them. Of around 180,000 clones listed, around 93% are singletons. Sequencing was carried out using naive CD4+ T cells sorted from blood. Indicated subset: CD45RA+ positively selected. The receptors stem from a woman aged 30 to 39 in good health.

V is TRBV9 and J is TRBJ1-4; 8 bases match TRBD1. V gave up 4 bases and J gave up 8 bases; unmatched junction bases: 7. The CDR3 sequence is 14 residues long. Germline CDR1 and CDR2: SGDLS and YYNGEE. The CDR3 bases are TGTGCCAGCAGCACCAGACAGGGGAAAGAAAAACTGTTTTTT. Protein sequence: CASSTRQGKEKLFF.

The J gene is TRBJ1-4, the V gene TRBV28, with D perhaps TRBD1 (5 bases). The CDR3 runs to 15 residues. Trimming stripped 3 bases from V and 4 bases from J, with 12 bases between. The germline V gene has CDR1 MDHEN and CDR2 SYDVKM. The CDR3 DNA is TGTGCCAGCAGTTTTGGACACCGAGGTAATGAAAAACTGTTTTTT. Its translation: CASSFGHRGNEKLFF.

The chain links TRBV9 to TRBJ2-5; D perhaps matches TRBD1 (6 bases). This CDR3 contains 13 residues. Germline CDR1 reads SGDLS; CDR2 reads YYNGEE. V lost 2 bases and J lost 3, with 8 bases in between. The CDR3 DNA sequence: TGTGCCAGCAGCGTCTCAGGGGAAGAGACCCAGTACTTC. The encoded protein is CASSVSGEETQYF.

The chain employs TRBV28 and TRBJ1-5; no firm D call. V was cut by 4 bases and J by 0 bases, with 10 bases left in between. The CDR3 has 15 residues. CDR1 is MDHEN and CDR2 is SYDVKM in the germline V gene. For the CDR3, the DNA is TGTGCCAGCAGTTCTACCCGGGGTAGCAATCAGCCCCAGCATTTT. The encoded protein is CASSSTRGSNQPQHF.

The rearrangement uses TRBV2 and TRBJ2-5; 8 bases are shared with TRBD2. There are 14 residues in the CDR3. Germline lookup yields CDR1 SNHLY and CDR2 FYNNEI. J was trimmed by 5 bases and V by 3 bases; bases with no gene match: 5. In DNA, the CDR3 is TGTGCCAGCAGTGAGCTACTAGCGGATGAGACCCAGTACTTC. This codes for CASSELLADETQYF.

The chain has TRBV4-2 and TRBJ1-1, with D possibly being TRBD1 (5 bases). The CDR3 has 13 amino acids. The germline V gene encodes CDR1 LGHNA and CDR2 YNFKEQ. Deletions cut 5 bases from V and 1 base from J, with 8 bases between. CDR3 sequence: CASSLRGNTEAFF. Here the CDR3 DNA reads TGTGCCAGCAGCTTGAGGGGGAACACTGAAGCTTTCTTT.

This chain joins TRBV25-1 and TRBJ1-1, with D possibly being TRBD1 (5 bases). The ends were cut back, 5 bases at V and 3 bases at J, with 10 bases in the middle. Germline V gene data show CDR1 as MGHDK and CDR2 as SYGVNS. The CDR3 is 13 residues long. The CDR3 DNA is TGTGCCAGCAGTACGTTGGGGGACACTGAAGCTTTCTTT. Its translation is CASSTLGDTEAFF. The full variable domain, in which reference TRBV25-1 and TRBJ1-1 provide the parts outside the CDR3, is EADIYQTPRYLVIGTGKKITLECSQTMGHDKMYWYQQDPGMELHLIHYSYGVNSTEKGDLSSESTVSRIRTEHFPLTLESARPSHTSQYLCASSTLGDTEAFFGQGTRLTVV.

The chain links TRBV7-9 to TRBJ1-1, with D unresolved. Germline V gene lookup returns CDR1 SEHNR and CDR2 FQNEAQ (reference sequence). The CDR3 consists of 15 residues. Trimming took off 4 bases at V and 0 bases at J, with 12 bases between the two ends. CDR3 DNA: TGTGCCAGCAGCTCCCAGTCCGGCGTGAACACTGAAGCTTTCTTT. Protein sequence: CASSSQSGVNTEAFF. Full variable domain (outside the CDR3, taken from reference TRBV7-9 and TRBJ1-1): DTGVSQNPRHKITKRGQNVTFRCDPISEHNRLYWYRQTLGQGPEFLTYFQNEAQLEKSRLLSDRFSAERPKGSFSTLEIQRTEQGDSAMYLCASSSQSGVNTEAFFGQGTRLTVV.

V is TRBV5-4 and J is TRBJ2-7; D is ambiguous. Germline CDR1 reads SGHNT; CDR2 reads YYREEE (reference sequence). The CDR3 is made up of 13 amino acids. V was clipped by 2 bases and J by 8 bases, with 14 bases between them. CDR3 sequence reads: CASSLSLFGKQYF. CDR3 sequence (DNA): TGTGCCAGCAGCTTATCTTTGTTCGGCAAGCAGTACTTC. Full variable domain (outside the CDR3, taken from reference TRBV5-4 and TRBJ2-7): ETGVTQSPTHLIKTRGQQVTLRCSSQSGHNTVSWYQQALGQGPQFIFQYYREEENGRGNFPPRFSGLQFPNYSSELNVNALELDDSALYLCASSLSLFGKQYFGPGTRLTVT.

The count of this clone is one. The chain joins TRBV4-1 to TRBJ2-5; no firm D call. Near its end, the DNA agrees better with TRBJ2-7, so the J call may be wrong. CDR3 length: 14 amino acids. Germline values: CDR1 MGHRA, CDR2 YSYEKL. CDR3 protein: CASSQEEGQYEQYF. The DNA for the CDR3 is TGCGCCAGCAGCCAAGAGGAAGGGCAATACGAGCAGTACTTC.

The chain links TRBV5-4 to TRBJ2-7; 8 bases are shared with TRBD2. The CDR3 is 14 amino acids. Germline V CDR1 and CDR2: SGHNT, YYREEE (reference sequence). V shed 3 bases, J shed 6 bases, and the junction held 8 bases outside the gene matches. The chain's CDR3 is CASSSEREKGEQYF. The DNA of the CDR3 is TGTGCCAGCAGCTCCGAGCGGGAGAAAGGCGAGCAGTACTTC.

A single count supports this clone. This chain connects TRBV5-6 to TRBJ1-2; the D gene is possibly TRBD1 (5 bases). CDR3 size: 14 residues. The germline V gene encodes CDR1 SGHDT and CDR2 YYEEEE. Deletions cut 6 bases from V and 4 bases from J, with 16 bases between. The CDR3 DNA is TGTGCCAGCAAAGGCGGTTCGGGGGGCTATGGCTACACCTTC. Its protein is CASKGGSGGYGYTF.

The rearrangement uses TRBV28 and TRBJ1-5; D remains ambiguous. The length of the CDR3 is 11 residues. Germline assignment: CDR1 MDHEN and CDR2 SYDVKM. Trimming took off 3 bases at V and 3 bases at J, with 0 bases between the two ends. CDR3 nucleotide sequence: TGTGCCAGCAGTTTCAATCAGCCCCAGCATTTT. Encoded protein: CASSFNQPQHF.

V is TRBV28 and J is TRBJ2-7; a possible D gene is TRBD2 (6 bases). The CDR3 runs to 15 residues. Trimming left V 5 bases short and J 3 bases short, with 17 bases between. CDR1 and CDR2 (germline): MDHEN, SYDVKM. This chain's CDR3 is CASSLGGDLSYEQYF. CDR3 DNA sequence: TGTGCCAGCAGTCTAGGCGGGGATCTGAGCTACGAGCAGTACTTC. The full variable domain, rest sourced from reference TRBV28 and TRBJ2-7, is DVKVTQSSRYLVKRTGEKVFLECVQDMDHENMFWYRQDPGLGLRLIYFSYDVKMKEKGDIPEGYSVSREKKERFSLILESASTNQTSMYLCASSLGGDLSYEQYFGPGTRLTVT.

The J gene is TRBJ2-7, the V gene TRBV5-1, with D perhaps matching TRBD2 (6 bases). This CDR3 is built from 18 residues. The germline V and J ends were trimmed by 2 bases and 5 bases, with 26 bases remaining between them. CDR1 is SGHRS and CDR2 is YFSETQ in the germline V gene. In nucleotides, the CDR3 is TGCGCCAGCAGCTTAGCCGGGAGAGTAGCTAGACCCTATGACGAGCAGTACTTC. Residues: CASSLAGRVARPYDEQYF.

The V call is TRBV10-3, the J call TRBJ2-7, with D possibly matching TRBD1 (5 bases). The germline gives CDR1 ENHRY, CDR2 SYGVKD. The CDR3 runs 13 residues. The ends were cut back, 0 bases at V and 6 bases at J, with 9 bases in the middle. CDR3 nucleotide sequence: TGTGCCATCAGTGAGTCGACAGCTCGCGAGCAGTACTTC. It encodes CAISESTAREQYF.

This chain uses TRBV9 with TRBJ1-4, with D unresolved. Trimming cost V 0 bases and J 4 bases, with 10 bases left between them. This CDR3 contains 15 residues. Per the germline V gene, CDR1 is SGDLS and CDR2 is YYNGEE. CDR3 loop: CASSVAGGLNEKLFF. The CDR3, as DNA: TGTGCCAGCAGCGTAGCTGGAGGTCTTAATGAAAAACTGTTTTTT.

The chain links TRBV2 to TRBJ1-6; 8 bases line up with TRBD1. The germline CDR1 and CDR2 sequences are SNHLY and FYNNEI. This CDR3 is 14 amino acids long. V lost 4 bases and J lost 9; bases outside the gene matches: 5. CDR3 in DNA: TGTGCCAGCAGTGGGACAGGGCCTTTTTCACCCCTCCACTTT. It encodes CASSGTGPFSPLHF.

The chain employs TRBV6-1 and TRBJ1-1; TRBD1 is a possible D gene (5 bases). V lost 1 base and J lost 5, with 14 bases in between. Germline CDR1 MNHNS, CDR2 SASEGT. The CDR3 is 15 residues long. This CDR3 is CASSEVEGLTTEAFF. In nucleotides, the CDR3 is TGTGCCAGCAGTGAAGTCGAGGGGTTGACGACTGAAGCTTTCTTT.

The J gene is TRBJ2-1, the V gene TRBV10-3; D may be TRBD2 (5 bases). The CDR3 is 16 residues long. Germline CDR1 is ENHRY and CDR2 is SYGVKD. The V end lost 6 bases, the J end lost 0 bases, and 15 bases lay between the germline ends. The CDR3 region is CAIRADSSNSYNEQFF. CDR3 bases: TGTGCCATCAGAGCAGATTCTAGCAACTCCTACAATGAGCAGTTCTTC.

The chain links TRBV2 to TRBJ2-3; 12 nucleotides align to TRBD2. Trimming cost V 8 bases and J 1 base; bases outside gene matches: 7. Germline V gene lookup returns CDR1 SNHLY and CDR2 FYNNEI. The CDR3 length is 16 residues. CDR3 DNA: TGTGCCAGCCGAGTCGGGACTAGCGGGCGCACAGATACGCAGTATTTT. Translating gives CASRVGTSGRTDTQYF.

The chain recombines TRBV10-3 with TRBJ2-7, with 10 bases aligning to TRBD1. The CDR3 totals 14 residues. CDR1 and CDR2 (germline): ENHRY, SYGVKD. J gave up 4 bases and V 7 bases, and 7 bases lay outside the gene matches. CDR3 coding DNA: TGTGCCATCAAACCCGGGACAGGGGTATACGAGCAGTACTTC. It codes for CAIKPGTGVYEQYF.

V usage is TRBV7-2 and J usage is TRBJ1-2; unclear D gene. This CDR3 contains 13 residues. The V end lost 0 bases, the J end lost 2 bases, and 4 bases lay between the germline ends. The V gene's germline CDR1 is SGHTA and CDR2 FQGNSA. CDR3 sequence reads: CASSLAGNYGYTF. The CDR3 bases are TGTGCCAGCAGCTTAGCAGGGAACTATGGCTACACCTTC. Full variable domain (rest looked up from reference TRBV7-2 and TRBJ1-2): GAGVSQSPSNKVTEKGKDVELRCDPISGHTALYWYRQSLGQGLEFLIYFQGNSAPDKSGLPSDRFSAERTGGSVSTLTIQRTQQEDSAVYLCASSLAGNYGYTFGSGTRLTVV.

DNA for the CDR3: TGTGCCAGCAGTCCAAGGACTAGTGGGGCCGGGGAGCTGTTTTTT. It specifies CASSPRTSGAGELFF. The chain uses TRBV28 and TRBJ2-2, with 7 bases matching TRBD2. The length of the CDR3 is 15 residues. V was clipped by 5 bases and J by 6 bases; unmatched bases: 9. Germline V gene sequence: CDR1 MDHEN, CDR2 SYDVKM.

This rearrangement joins TRBV5-1 to TRBJ2-7; TRBD2 agrees at 11 bases. Trimming removed 4 bases from V and 2 bases from J; junction bases left unmatched: 5. The CDR3 has 15 residues. CDR1 and CDR2 (germline): SGHRS, YFSETQ. The CDR3 nucleotides are TGCGCCAGCAGCCAACCGGGACTAGCGGCCTACGAGCAGTACTTC. It specifies CASSQPGLAAYEQYF.

This chain uses TRBV5-1 with TRBJ2-2; 8 nucleotides agree with TRBD2. CDR3 length equals 14 residues. Germline V gene sequence: CDR1 SGHRS, CDR2 YFSETQ. The junction had 1 base not matched to a gene; V was cut back by 2 bases and J by 4 bases. This chain's CDR3 is CASSFSGSTGELFF. In DNA, the CDR3 is TGCGCCAGCAGCTTCAGCGGGAGCACCGGGGAGCTGTTTTTT.

This sequence joins TRBV9 and TRBJ2-1; D possibly corresponds to TRBD2 (5 bases). Germline V CDR1 and CDR2: SGDLS, YYNGEE. The CDR3 consists of 15 residues. V was shortened by 4 bases and J by 0 bases, with 11 bases between the two germline ends. The CDR3 region is CASSLLSGSYNEQFF. The DNA for the CDR3 is TGTGCCAGCAGCCTCCTCAGCGGCTCCTACAATGAGCAGTTCTTC.

This chain uses TRBV7-9 with TRBJ2-6; TRBD2 is a possible D gene (6 bases). With 8 bases removed from V and 1 base from J, the gap between germline ends came to 9 bases. The CDR3 has 14 residues. The germline gives CDR1 SEHNR, CDR2 FQNEAQ (reference sequence). The CDR3 loop reads CASLGGSGANVLTF. CDR3 in DNA: TGTGCCAGCCTCGGGGGATCTGGGGCCAACGTCCTGACTTTC.

The rearrangement joins TRBV6-1 to TRBJ1-5; D remains unclear. Trimming shortened V by 2 bases and J by 0 bases, and 11 bases separated the two germline ends. The CDR3 runs to 16 residues. Germline V lookup: CDR1 MNHNS, CDR2 SASEGT. The CDR3 spells CASSELTSSSNQPQHF. The CDR3 DNA follows: TGTGCCAGCAGTGAATTAACTTCCAGTAGCAATCAGCCCCAGCATTTT.

The chain employs TRBV7-9 and TRBJ2-7; D unresolved. CDR3 length equals 12 residues. Trimming pared 5 bases from V and 2 bases from J, leaving 7 bases between. CDR1 is SEHNR and CDR2 is FQNEAQ in the germline V gene (reference sequence). The CDR3: CASSPSTYEQYF. CDR3 bases: TGTGCCAGCAGCCCCAGCACCTACGAGCAGTACTTC.

This rearrangement joins TRBV5-4 to TRBJ2-6; TRBD1 agrees at 9 bases. Germline values: CDR1 SGHNT, CDR2 YYREEE (reference sequence). This CDR3 spans 16 amino acids. After removal of 4 bases from V and 2 bases from J, the junction contained 4 bases not matched to a gene. CDR3 coding DNA: TGTGCCAGCAGCATCTACAGGGGGCCTGGGGCCAACGTCCTGACTTTC. Residues: CASSIYRGPGANVLTF. Full variable domain (rest looked up from reference TRBV5-4 and TRBJ2-6): ETGVTQSPTHLIKTRGQQVTLRCSSQSGHNTVSWYQQALGQGPQFIFQYYREEENGRGNFPPRFSGLQFPNYSSELNVNALELDDSALYLCASSIYRGPGANVLTFGAGSRLTVL.

The genes are TRBV28 and TRBJ1-5; TRBD1 might be the D (5 bases). V lost 2 bases, J lost 1 base, and 6 bases lay in between. Germline V gene data show CDR1 as MDHEN and CDR2 as SYDVKM. The length of the CDR3 is 14 residues. This chain's CDR3 is CASSLDSSNQPQHF. As DNA, the CDR3 is TGTGCCAGCAGTTTAGACAGCAGCAATCAGCCCCAGCATTTT.